This entry describes one T cell receptor beta chain. Germline CDR1 is SGHRS and CDR2 is YFSETQ. This CDR3 is 15 amino acids long. The V and J ends lost 7 bases and 6 bases, in that order; junction bases with no gene match: 13. This entry belongs to a study of T cell responses to AZD1222 COVID-19 vaccine. Some clones are missing from TCRdb's copy, which holds only in-frame ones; the method was immunoSEQ multiplex PCR. The sample contains about 150,000 clones, 85% to 95% of which appear only once. The receptor comes from an adult in good health. The chain carries TRBV5-1 and TRBJ2-7; 10 bases line up with TRBD2. The input for sequencing was peripheral blood, taken on day 0 of AZD1222 vaccination. CDR3 DNA sequence: TGCGCCAGCGGCCCCCCTAGCGGGAGTTTACGCGAGCAGTACTTC. It translates to CASGPPSGSLREQYF.